This record looks at one TCR beta chain sequence and its context. The data were obtained in a study of blood T cells in healthy people across ages. Primed by a sample-barcoded 5' primer and a J-beta primer mix, a second PCR proceeded for about 6 to 11 cycles. Via MiXCR, TCRdb re-called the 5' RACE reads, giving one row per CDR3 protein. The profile shows 870,000 or so distinct CDR3 sequences, about 30% of them singletons. Sequencing was carried out using blood. The sequence was obtained from a woman older than 75 in good health.

Written as DNA, the CDR3 is TGTGCCAGCCAAACAGGTGACTATGGCTACACCTTC. Its protein is CASQTGDYGYTF. The chain couples TRBV19 to TRBJ1-2, with D possibly TRBD1 on 5 matching bases. Deletions cut 9 bases from V and 3 bases from J, with 11 bases between. The CDR3 runs to 12 residues. Germline-derived CDR1 and CDR2 are LNHDA and SQIVND (reference sequence).